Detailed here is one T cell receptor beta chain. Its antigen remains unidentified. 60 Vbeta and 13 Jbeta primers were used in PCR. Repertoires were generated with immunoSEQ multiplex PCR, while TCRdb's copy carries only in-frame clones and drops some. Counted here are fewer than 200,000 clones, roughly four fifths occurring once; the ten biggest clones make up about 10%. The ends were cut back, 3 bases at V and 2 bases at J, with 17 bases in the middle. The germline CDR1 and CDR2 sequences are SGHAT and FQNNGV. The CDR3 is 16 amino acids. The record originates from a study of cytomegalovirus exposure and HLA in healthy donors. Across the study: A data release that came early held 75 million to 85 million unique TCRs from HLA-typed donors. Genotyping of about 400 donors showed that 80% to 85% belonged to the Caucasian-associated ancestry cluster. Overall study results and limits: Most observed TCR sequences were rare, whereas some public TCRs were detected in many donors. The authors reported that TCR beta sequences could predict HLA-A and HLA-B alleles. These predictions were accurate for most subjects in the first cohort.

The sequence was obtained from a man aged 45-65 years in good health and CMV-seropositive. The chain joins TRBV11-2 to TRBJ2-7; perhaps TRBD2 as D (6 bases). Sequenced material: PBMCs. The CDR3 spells CASSFSTGTATYEQYF. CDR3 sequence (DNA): TGTGCCAGCAGCTTCTCCACCGGGACTGCGACCTACGAGCAGTACTTC. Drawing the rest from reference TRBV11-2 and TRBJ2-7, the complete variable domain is EAGVAQSPRYKIIEKRQSVAFWCNPISGHATLYWYQQILGQGPKLLIQFQNNGVVDDSQLPKDRFSAERLKGVDSTLKIQPAKLEDSAVYLCASSFSTGTATYEQYFGPGTRLTVT.